A selection of T cell receptor beta chains follows, all from one sample in a study of T-cell memory formation after mild COVID-19. TCRdb itself ran the 5' RACE reads through MiXCR, one entry per CDR3 protein. This sample carries roughly 450,000 distinct CDR3 sequences, approximately 18% of them seen once, and the ten largest clones take roughly an eighth. Sample: PBMCs or a T cell subset sorted from them (not recorded which). These receptors all come from an adult woman who had mild COVID-19 (a few samples of this study predate the infection). Cell type and time point are not known. Each CDR3 is given with its conserved first and last residue. The D gene is left open where the match is weak. Size tells how often a clone was seen (once, few, many) or the class of an expanded clone, and some rows leave it out.

size,length,V,J,D,DNA,CDR3
many,15,TRBV7-7,TRBJ2-1,TRBD1,TGTGCTAGCAGCTTGCAGACAGGGCTTGGGGATGAGCAGTTCTTC,CASSLQTGLGDEQFF
-,12,TRBV18,TRBJ2-3,-,TGTGCCAGCTCACCTGTCCGGGATACGCAGTATTTT,CASSPVRDTQYF
-,16,TRBV7-9,TRBJ2-1,-,TGTGCCAGCAGCTTTTGGACGGATAGCTCCTACAATGAGCAGTTCTTC,CASSFWTDSSYNEQFF
few,15,TRBV4-2,TRBJ2-1,TRBD2,TGTGCCAGCAGCCGGGGACTAGAACCCGCAAATGAGCAGTTCTTC,CASSRGLEPANEQFF
many,13,TRBV12-3/TRBV12-4,TRBJ2-3,-,TGTGCCAGCAGTTCCGGGGGCACAGATACGCAGTATTTT,CASSSGGTDTQYF
many,15,TRBV12-3/TRBV12-4,TRBJ2-7,-,TGTGCCAGCAGCCGGGGGACTTCTTTACCCTACGAGCAGTACTTC,CASSRGTSLPYEQYF
-,14,TRBV12-3/TRBV12-4,TRBJ1-5,-,TGTGCCAGCAGTTTAAAGTGGCCCAATCAGCCCCAGCATTTT,CASSLKWPNQPQHF
-,14,TRBV9,TRBJ2-7,-,TGTGCCAGCAGCGTAGCTTACGGTTCCTACGAGCAGTACTTC,CASSVAYGSYEQYF
few,12,TRBV6-6,TRBJ1-1,-,TGTGCCAGCAGTTACACCGACACTGAAGCTTTCTTT,CASSYTDTEAFF
-,17,TRBV27,TRBJ2-1,TRBD1,TGTGCCAGCAGTTCACCAACAGGGGCTAAGGGCTACAATGAGCAGTTCTTC,CASSSPTGAKGYNEQFF
many,12,TRBV7-3,TRBJ2-7,-,TGTGCCAGCAGCCGCCCTGGCTACGAGCAGTACTTC,CASSRPGYEQYF
-,15,TRBV29-1,TRBJ2-1,TRBD1,TGCAGCGCCGAACCGACAGGGTATCCCCTTAGGGAGCAGTTCTTC,CSAEPTGYPLREQFF
few,13,TRBV5-6,TRBJ2-7,TRBD1,TGTGCCAGCAGCCAGGGGGTTCCCTACGAGCAGTACTTC,CASSQGVPYEQYF
many,16,TRBV7-9,TRBJ2-1,TRBD2,TGTGCCAGCATCTACCTGGGACTAGCGGCAGATAATGAGCAGTTCTTC,CASIYLGLAADNEQFF
-,14,TRBV6-2/TRBV6-3,TRBJ2-7,TRBD2,TGTGCCAGCAGTTATCCACTAGCGGCCTACGAGCAGTACTTC,CASSYPLAAYEQYF
-,15,TRBV6-5,TRBJ2-3,TRBD1,TGTGCCAGCAGTTACGGGACAGGTGAGGGAGATACGCAGTATTTT,CASSYGTGEGDTQYF
many,13,TRBV5-1,TRBJ2-1,-,TGCGCCAGCAGCTCTAGACTAGAACCTGAGCAGTTCTTC,CASSSRLEPEQFF
few,15,TRBV14,TRBJ1-2,-,TGTGCCAGCAGCCAAGATAAAGGACGGATCTATGGCTACACCTTC,CASSQDKGRIYGYTF
-,13,TRBV19,TRBJ1-1,-,TGTGCCAGTAGTATGATAGGGGACGGTGAAGCTTTCTTT,CASSMIGDGEAFF
few,13,TRBV11-3,TRBJ1-1,TRBD1,TGTGCCACCTGGGACAGGGAGAAGACTGAAGCTTTCTTT,CATWDREKTEAFF
few,11,TRBV12-5,TRBJ2-1,-,TGTGCTAGTGGTTTAGAGAGGGTGCAGTTCTTC,CASGLERVQFF
many,15,TRBV24-1,TRBJ1-1,-,TGTGCCACCAGTGCTAAGGGGAGTCTGAACACTGAAGCTTTCTTT,CATSAKGSLNTEAFF
-,16,TRBV12-3/TRBV12-4,TRBJ2-7,-,TGTGCCAGCAGTTCCCACAGGGGAGGGAGCTCCTACGAGCAGTACTTC,CASSSHRGGSSYEQYF
-,15,TRBV20-1,TRBJ1-2,TRBD1,TGCAGTGCCCCGCCAGGGGGGGTAGCTAACTATGGCTACACCTTC,CSAPPGGVANYGYTF
-,13,TRBV5-1,TRBJ1-5,TRBD1,TGCGCCAGCAGCTTGCAGGGGGAAGGGGCCCAGCATTTT,CASSLQGEGAQHF
few,17,TRBV6-2/TRBV6-3,TRBJ2-1,TRBD2,TGTGCCAGCAGACCCCGACTAGCGGCGGCTCACTACAATGAGCAGTTCTTC,CASRPRLAAAHYNEQFF
-,15,TRBV7-9,TRBJ1-1,TRBD1,TGTGCCAGCAGCTTTGACAGGGGAATGAACACTGAAGCTTTCTTT,CASSFDRGMNTEAFF
few,12,TRBV30,TRBJ2-1,-,TGTGCCTGGAGGGTATCCTACAATGAGCAGTTCTTC,CAWRVSYNEQFF
-,13,TRBV6-5,TRBJ1-1,-,TGTGCCAGCAGAGAGGGCCTCTTCACTGAAGCTTTCTTT,CASREGLFTEAFF
few,18,TRBV3-1,TRBJ2-1,-,TGTGCCAGCAGCCAAGATCCCTACGACAGTGGCTCCTACAATGAGCAGTTCTTC,CASSQDPYDSGSYNEQFF
-,15,TRBV14,TRBJ2-3,-,TGTGCCAGCAGTGAGGACAGACGCCGGAGAGTGGCGCAGTATTTT,CASSEDRRRRVAQYF
few,14,TRBV7-9,TRBJ2-6,TRBD1,TGTGCCAGCAGCGGGGACAGGGGGTACAACGTCCTGACTTTC,CASSGDRGYNVLTF
few,16,TRBV5-1,TRBJ2-1,-,TGCGCCAGCAGGCAAAATGACAGGCCACGATACAATGAGCAGTTCTTC,CASRQNDRPRYNEQFF
few,18,TRBV4-2,TRBJ2-6,TRBD1,TGTGCCAGCAGCCAAGATCGGGGACAGCTCTCTGGGGCCAACGTCCTGACTTTC,CASSQDRGQLSGANVLTF
few,14,TRBV5-1,TRBJ2-3,-,TGCGCCAGCAGCTTGGCCGGACTCACAGATACGCAGTATTTT,CASSLAGLTDTQYF
-,16,TRBV7-2,TRBJ2-3,TRBD2,TGTGCCAGCAGCCCCATAGGGACTAGCTCCACAGATACGCAGTATTTT,CASSPIGTSSTDTQYF
few,14,TRBV9,TRBJ2-1,-,TGTGCCAGCAGCGTCAGGGGTTTGGGCAATGAGCAGTTCTTC,CASSVRGLGNEQFF
few,12,TRBV20-1,TRBJ2-5,-,TGCAGTGCTAAAGAAGGCCGAGAGACCCAGTACTTC,CSAKEGRETQYF
few,17,TRBV27,TRBJ2-7,TRBD1,TGTGCCAGCAGTTTAAGGGACAGGGCTTCCGGGGACCACGAGCAGTACTTC,CASSLRDRASGDHEQYF
few,15,TRBV11-1,TRBJ2-1,-,TGTGCCAGCAGCCGTACAGCTAGCTCCTACAATGAGCAGTTCTTC,CASSRTASSYNEQFF
few,13,TRBV7-3,TRBJ2-5,-,TGTGCCAGCAGCTTAAATTCCGGGGAGACCCAGTACTTC,CASSLNSGETQYF
few,15,TRBV29-1,TRBJ2-2,-,TGCAGCGTTGGAGCTGGGGGACTCCAAACCGGGGAGCTGTTTTTT,CSVGAGGLQTGELFF
many,15,TRBV20-1,TRBJ1-2,TRBD1,TGCAGTGCTAGTCCGCCTTTTGACAGGGGACATGGCTACACCTTC,CSASPPFDRGHGYTF
-,13,TRBV12-3/TRBV12-4,TRBJ1-2,-,TGTGCCAGCAGTTGGGGCAGGGGCTATGGCTACACCTTC,CASSWGRGYGYTF
few,15,TRBV7-6,TRBJ2-2,-,TGTGCCAGCATCCCCCATGCGGGGAACACCGGGGAGCTGTTTTTT,CASIPHAGNTGELFF
many,14,TRBV7-6,TRBJ1-1,TRBD1,TGTGCCAGCAGCCCCCGGACAGGCTACACTGAAGCTTTCTTT,CASSPRTGYTEAFF
few,16,TRBV27,TRBJ2-6,-,TGTGCCAGCAGCTCAGGACGGTTCTCTGGGGCCAACGTCCTGACTTTC,CASSSGRFSGANVLTF
few,14,TRBV12-3/TRBV12-4,TRBJ2-5,TRBD2,TGTGCCAGCAGTCCCGGGACTATCGGGGAGACCCAGTACTTC,CASSPGTIGETQYF
-,15,TRBV24-1,TRBJ1-2,-,TGTGCCACCAGTGATTTGAACCAGGGAGTCTATGGCTACACCTTC,CATSDLNQGVYGYTF
few,14,TRBV10-3,TRBJ2-3,-,TGTGCCATCACTGAGGGCAAAAGCACAGATACGCAGTATTTT,CAITEGKSTDTQYF
few,14,TRBV20-1,TRBJ2-1,TRBD2,TGCAGTGCCAGGCCGGGACTAGCTGTATCTGAGCAGTTCTTC,CSARPGLAVSEQFF
many,15,TRBV3-1,TRBJ1-1,TRBD1,TGTGCCAGCAGCCTAGTTGGGACAGAGAATACGGAAGCTTTCTTT,CASSLVGTENTEAFF
few,14,TRBV7-8,TRBJ2-5,-,TGTGCCAGCAGCCGGAGCGGATTAAAAGAGACCCAGTACTTC,CASSRSGLKETQYF
-,12,TRBV18,TRBJ2-3,-,TGTGCCAGCTCAGCCGACAGAAGTACGCAGTATTTT,CASSADRSTQYF
-,15,TRBV5-1,TRBJ2-5,-,TGCGCCAGCAGGGTGGGGCCTACGGAGGCAGAGACCCAGTACTTC,CASRVGPTEAETQYF
-,18,TRBV7-2,TRBJ2-5,TRBD2,TGTGCCAGCAGCTTAGCGCCGATGACTAGCGGGAGTGGAGAGACCCAGTACTTC,CASSLAPMTSGSGETQYF
many,17,TRBV4-2,TRBJ1-4,TRBD1,TGTGCCAGCAGCCTTCCCGGAGGGGGCGTAAGGAATGAAAAACTGTTTTTT,CASSLPGGGVRNEKLFF